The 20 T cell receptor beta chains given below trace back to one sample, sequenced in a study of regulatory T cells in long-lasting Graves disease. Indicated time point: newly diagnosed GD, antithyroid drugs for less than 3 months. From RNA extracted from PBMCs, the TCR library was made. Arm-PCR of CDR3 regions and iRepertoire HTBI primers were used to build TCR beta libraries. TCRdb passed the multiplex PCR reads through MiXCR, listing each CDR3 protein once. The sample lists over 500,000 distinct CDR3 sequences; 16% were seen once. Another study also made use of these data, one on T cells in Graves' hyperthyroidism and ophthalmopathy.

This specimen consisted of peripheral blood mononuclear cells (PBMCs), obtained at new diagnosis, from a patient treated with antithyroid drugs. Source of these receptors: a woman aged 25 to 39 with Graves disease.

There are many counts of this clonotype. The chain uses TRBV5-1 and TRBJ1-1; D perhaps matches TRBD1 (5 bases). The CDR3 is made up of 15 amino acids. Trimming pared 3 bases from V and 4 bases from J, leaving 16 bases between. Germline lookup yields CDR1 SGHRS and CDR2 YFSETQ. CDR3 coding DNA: TGCGCCAGCAGCTCGGTTATGGGGGGGAGCACTGAAGCTTTCTTT. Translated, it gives CASSSVMGGSTEAFF. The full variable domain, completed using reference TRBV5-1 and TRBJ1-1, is KAGVTQTPRYLIKTRGQQVTLSCSPISGHRSVSWYQQTPGQGLQFLFEYFSETQRNKGNFPGRFSGRQFSNSRSEMNVSTLELGDSALYLCASSSVMGGSTEAFFGQGTRLTVV.

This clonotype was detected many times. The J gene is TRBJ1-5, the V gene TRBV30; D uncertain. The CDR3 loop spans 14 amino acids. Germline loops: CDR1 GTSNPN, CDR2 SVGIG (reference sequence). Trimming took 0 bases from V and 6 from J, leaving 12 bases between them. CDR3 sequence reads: CAWSVLDLGQPQHF. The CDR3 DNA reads TGTGCCTGGAGTGTACTGGATTTGGGTCAGCCCCAGCATTTT.

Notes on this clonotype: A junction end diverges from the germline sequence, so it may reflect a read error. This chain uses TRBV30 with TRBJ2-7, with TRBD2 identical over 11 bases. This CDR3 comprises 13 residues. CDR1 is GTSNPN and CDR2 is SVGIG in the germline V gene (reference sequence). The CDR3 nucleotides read TGTGCCTACAGGACTAGCGGGTCTTACGGGCAGTACTTC. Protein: CAYRTSGSYGQYF.

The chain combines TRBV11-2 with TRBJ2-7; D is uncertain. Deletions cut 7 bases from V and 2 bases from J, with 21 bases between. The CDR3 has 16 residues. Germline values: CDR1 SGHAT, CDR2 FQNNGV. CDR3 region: CASIPDGNTRAYEQYF. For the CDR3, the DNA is TGTGCCAGCATCCCGGACGGAAATACCAGAGCCTACGAGCAGTACTTC.

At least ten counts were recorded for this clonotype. CDR3 amino acids: CASSFPDDHYEQYF. The CDR3 DNA is TGTGCCAGCAGTTTTCCGGATGACCACTACGAGCAGTACTTC. The V call is TRBV28, the J call TRBJ2-7; D is uncertain. Trimming cost V 3 bases and J 3 bases, with 12 bases left between them. The CDR3 totals 14 residues. Germline assignment: CDR1 MDHEN and CDR2 SYDVKM.

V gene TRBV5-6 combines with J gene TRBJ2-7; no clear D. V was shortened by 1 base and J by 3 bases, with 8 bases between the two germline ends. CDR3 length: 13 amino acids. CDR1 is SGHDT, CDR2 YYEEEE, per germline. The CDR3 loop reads CASSLYPGYEQYF. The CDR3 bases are TGTGCCAGCAGCTTGTACCCCGGCTACGAGCAGTACTTC.

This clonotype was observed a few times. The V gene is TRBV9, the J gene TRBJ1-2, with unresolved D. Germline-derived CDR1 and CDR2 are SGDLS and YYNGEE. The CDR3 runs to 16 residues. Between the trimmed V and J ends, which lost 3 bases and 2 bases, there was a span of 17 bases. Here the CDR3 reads CASSARVDGRNYGYTF. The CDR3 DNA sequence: TGTGCCAGCAGCGCCCGAGTAGACGGGCGAAACTATGGCTACACCTTC.

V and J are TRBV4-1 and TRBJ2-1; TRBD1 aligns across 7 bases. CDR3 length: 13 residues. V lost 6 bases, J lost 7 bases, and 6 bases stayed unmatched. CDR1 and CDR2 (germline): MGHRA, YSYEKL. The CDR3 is CASRPLQGNEQFF. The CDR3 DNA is TGCGCCAGCAGACCCCTACAGGGGAATGAGCAGTTCTTC.

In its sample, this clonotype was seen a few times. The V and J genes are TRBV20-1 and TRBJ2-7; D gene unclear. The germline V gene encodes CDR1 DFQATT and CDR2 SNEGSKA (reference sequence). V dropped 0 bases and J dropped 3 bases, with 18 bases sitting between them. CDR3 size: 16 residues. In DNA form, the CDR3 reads TGCAGTGCTAGAGACCCTCGGACCGGCAGGAACTACGAGCAGTACTTC. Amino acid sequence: CSARDPRTGRNYEQYF.

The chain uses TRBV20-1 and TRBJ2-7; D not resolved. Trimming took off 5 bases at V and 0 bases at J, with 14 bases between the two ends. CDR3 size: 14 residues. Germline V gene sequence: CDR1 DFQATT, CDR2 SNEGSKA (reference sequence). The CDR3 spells CSAPPTENSYEQYF. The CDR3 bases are TGCAGTGCTCCCCCCACAGAAAACTCCTACGAGCAGTACTTC.

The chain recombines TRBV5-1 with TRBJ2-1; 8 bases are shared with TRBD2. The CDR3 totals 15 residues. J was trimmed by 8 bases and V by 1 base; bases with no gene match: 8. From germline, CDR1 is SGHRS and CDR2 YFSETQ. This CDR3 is CASSLNGGGRDEQFF. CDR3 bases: TGCGCCAGCAGCTTGAACGGGGGGGGCCGGGATGAGCAGTTCTTC.

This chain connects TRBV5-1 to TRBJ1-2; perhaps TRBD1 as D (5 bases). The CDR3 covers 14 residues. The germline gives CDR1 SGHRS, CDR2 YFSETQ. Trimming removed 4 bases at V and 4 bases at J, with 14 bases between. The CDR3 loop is CASSRREGPYGYTF. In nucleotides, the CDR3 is TGCGCCAGCAGCCGACGGGAGGGGCCCTATGGCTACACCTTC.

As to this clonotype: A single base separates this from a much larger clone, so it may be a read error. The CDR3 protein is CASGLATGLSNTGELLF. The CDR3 DNA reads as TGTGCTAGTGGTTTGGCGACAGGACTTTCGAACACCGGGGAGCTGCTTTTT. This chain links TRBV12-5 with TRBJ2-2, with a possible D match to TRBD1 (6 bases). The CDR3 extends over 17 amino acids. The germline gives CDR1 LGHNT, CDR2 FRNRAP.

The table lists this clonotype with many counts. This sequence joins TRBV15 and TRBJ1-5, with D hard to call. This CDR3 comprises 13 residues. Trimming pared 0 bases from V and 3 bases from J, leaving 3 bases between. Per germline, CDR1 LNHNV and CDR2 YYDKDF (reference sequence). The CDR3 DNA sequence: TGTGCCACCAGCAGAGAAACCAATCAGCCCCAGCATTTT. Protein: CATSRETNQPQHF.

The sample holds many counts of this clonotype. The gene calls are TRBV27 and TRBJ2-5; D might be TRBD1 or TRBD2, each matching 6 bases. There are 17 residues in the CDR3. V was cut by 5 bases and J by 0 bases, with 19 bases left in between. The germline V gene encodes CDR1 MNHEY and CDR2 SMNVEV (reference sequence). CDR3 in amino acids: CASSRNPSGANQETQYF. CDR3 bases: TGTGCCAGCAGTCGCAATCCGTCGGGGGCCAACCAAGAGACCCAGTACTTC.

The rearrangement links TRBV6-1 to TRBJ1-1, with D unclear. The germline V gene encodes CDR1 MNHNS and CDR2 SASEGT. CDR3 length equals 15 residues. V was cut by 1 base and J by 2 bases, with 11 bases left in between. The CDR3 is CASSEVGGLNTEAFF. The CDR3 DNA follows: TGTGCCAGCAGTGAAGTAGGTGGACTAAACACTGAAGCTTTCTTT.

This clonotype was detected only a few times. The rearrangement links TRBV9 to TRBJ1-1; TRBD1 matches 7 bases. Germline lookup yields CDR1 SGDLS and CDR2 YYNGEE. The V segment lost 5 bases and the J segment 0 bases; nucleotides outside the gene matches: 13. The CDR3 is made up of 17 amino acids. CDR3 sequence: CASSSLTGTFMNTEAFF. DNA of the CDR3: TGTGCCAGCAGTTCGTTGACAGGGACCTTTATGAACACTGAAGCTTTCTTT.

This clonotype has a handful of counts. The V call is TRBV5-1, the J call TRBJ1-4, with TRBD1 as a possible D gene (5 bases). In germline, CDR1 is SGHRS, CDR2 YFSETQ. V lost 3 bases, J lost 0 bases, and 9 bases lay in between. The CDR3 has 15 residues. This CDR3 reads CASSSRDPTNEKLFF. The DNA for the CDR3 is TGCGCCAGCAGCTCCCGGGACCCAACTAATGAAAAACTGTTTTTT.

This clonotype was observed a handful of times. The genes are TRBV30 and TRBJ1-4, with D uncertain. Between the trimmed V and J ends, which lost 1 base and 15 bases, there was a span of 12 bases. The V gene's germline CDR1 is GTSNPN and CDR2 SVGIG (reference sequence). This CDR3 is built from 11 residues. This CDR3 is CAWSGSSKVFF. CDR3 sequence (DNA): TGTGCCTGGAGTGGCTCGTCAAAGGTGTTTTTT.

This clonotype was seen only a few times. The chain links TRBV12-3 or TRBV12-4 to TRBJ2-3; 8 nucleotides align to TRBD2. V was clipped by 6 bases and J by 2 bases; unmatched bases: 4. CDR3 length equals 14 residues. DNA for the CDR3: TGTGCCAGCAGCACGACTAGCGCCACAGATACGCAGTATTTT. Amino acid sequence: CASSTTSATDTQYF.